These 10 T cell receptor beta chains share one sample of origin, sequenced in a study of blood T cell repertoires in COVID-19. Sequencing was performed with immunoSEQ multiplex PCR; in TCRdb, only in-frame clones are kept and a portion is missing. The sample has roughly 100,000 clones, under 90% seen once. The sample was peripheral blood. The receptors were sampled from a woman in her 70s with acute or convalescent COVID-19.

The gene calls are TRBV19 and TRBJ1-2; 7 nucleotides agree with TRBD1. The CDR3 covers 15 residues. Germline values: CDR1 LNHDA, CDR2 SQIVND (reference sequence). V lost 7 bases to trimming and J lost 2 bases; unmatched junction nucleotides: 10. CDR3 amino acids: CASTTARGRNYGYTF. The DNA for the CDR3 is TGTGCCAGTACTACAGCCAGGGGGAGAAACTATGGCTACACCTTC.

The chain carries TRBV5-1 and TRBJ2-5; 8 positions agree with TRBD1. V was pared by 1 base and J by 4 bases, with 6 bases of the junction left unmatched. The CDR3 extends over 15 amino acids. Germline V gives CDR1 SGHRS, CDR2 YFSETQ. CDR3 sequence reads: CASSLWTGPRETQYF. The CDR3 DNA reads as TGCGCCAGCAGCTTGTGGACAGGGCCTCGAGAGACCCAGTACTTC.

The chain is built from TRBV12-5 and TRBJ2-3; TRBD2 is a possible D gene (6 bases). The V gene's germline CDR1 is LGHNT and CDR2 FRNRAP. V gave up 3 bases and J gave up 0 bases, with 13 bases separating them. This CDR3 comprises 16 residues. Here the CDR3 DNA reads TGTGCTAGTGGTTTCGGACTGGGACTCAGCACAGATACGCAGTATTTT. Its protein product is CASGFGLGLSTDTQYF.

This rearrangement joins TRBV19 to TRBJ1-1; a possible D gene is TRBD1 (5 bases). This CDR3 region has 13 residues. Germline V CDR1 and CDR2: LNHDA, SQIVND (reference sequence). V lost 7 bases to trimming and J lost 6 bases, with 15 bases between them. In DNA form, the CDR3 reads TGTGCCAGTATTCAAGGGGAAAGGCCTGAAGCTTTCTTT. This sequence encodes CASIQGERPEAFF.

The gene calls are TRBV11-2 and TRBJ2-7, with no clear D. V was trimmed by 0 bases and J by 4 bases, leaving 4 bases between them. The germline CDR1 and CDR2 sequences are SGHAT and FQNNGV. The CDR3 is made up of 12 amino acids. CDR3 loop: CASSLERYEQYF. CDR3 DNA sequence: TGTGCCAGCAGCTTAGAGCGGTACGAGCAGTACTTC. Combining the CDR3 with reference TRBV11-2 and TRBJ2-7 gives the whole variable domain EAGVAQSPRYKIIEKRQSVAFWCNPISGHATLYWYQQILGQGPKLLIQFQNNGVVDDSQLPKDRFSAERLKGVDSTLKIQPAKLEDSAVYLCASSLERYEQYFGPGTRLTVT.

This clone came up once. V is TRBV4-2 and J is TRBJ2-5; tentative D call: TRBD1 (6 bases). V lost 4 bases to trimming and J lost 2 bases, with 8 bases between them. The CDR3 loop spans 13 amino acids. Germline V gene data show CDR1 as LGHNA and CDR2 as YNFKEQ. The CDR3 bases are TGTGCCAGCAGCCCAGGGGTTCAAGAGACCCAGTACTTC. This encodes CASSPGVQETQYF.

CDR3 region: CASSRALSGSPLHF. For the CDR3, the DNA is TGTGCCAGCAGCCGGGCCCTCTCGGGATCACCCCTCCACTTT. This sequence joins TRBV7-8 and TRBJ1-6; D not certain. The CDR3 sequence is 14 residues long. Trimming left V 5 bases short and J 10 bases short, with 15 bases between. Germline CDR1 and CDR2: SGHVS and FQNEAQ.

The chain combines TRBV28 with TRBJ1-4; D uncertain. The V and J ends lost 5 bases and 8 bases respectively, with 21 bases between them. The CDR3 spans 16 residues. CDR1 and CDR2 from the germline V gene are MDHEN and SYDVKM. The CDR3 spells CASSASHASGGEKLFF. CDR3 nucleotides: TGTGCCAGCAGTGCATCTCACGCATCGGGTGGGGAAAAACTGTTTTTT.

The chain combines TRBV6-5 with TRBJ1-5, with 8 bases identical to TRBD1. The V segment lost 5 bases and the J segment 1 base; nucleotides outside the gene matches: 4. This CDR3 region has 15 residues. The germline V gene encodes CDR1 MNHEY and CDR2 SVGAGI. CDR3 loop: CASSPDRGSNQPQHF. The CDR3 DNA reads TGTGCCAGCAGTCCTGACAGGGGAAGCAATCAGCCCCAGCATTTT.

This clone was seen a single time. The chain uses TRBV11-2 and TRBJ2-4, with TRBD2 matching 7 bases. The CDR3 consists of 15 residues. The V gene's germline CDR1 is SGHAT and CDR2 FQNNGV. The trim removed 5 bases at V and 12 bases at J, leaving 16 bases unmatched. DNA for the CDR3: TGTGCCAGCAGCGACGTGAAGGGACTAATCTTCAATCAGTACTTC. It codes for CASSDVKGLIFNQYF.